One and the same sample provided the 21 T cell receptor beta chains below, sequenced in a study of technical replicates of blood from several donors. Generated by immunoSEQ multiplex PCR, the TCRdb table keeps only in-frame clones and is missing some. The table has under 85,000 clones, roughly 93% seen once. The sample consisted of T cells isolated from PBMCs. These receptors were obtained from a human donor in good health.

V usage is TRBV6-5 and J usage is TRBJ2-1; 7 bases align to TRBD1. Trimming took 5 bases from V and 1 from J; bases not matched to a gene: 5. The CDR3 extends over 15 amino acids. Germline V gene sequence: CDR1 MNHEY, CDR2 SVGAGI. CDR3 sequence (DNA): TGTGCCAGCAGTCGACAGGGTGGGTCCTACAATGAGCAGTTCTTC. The encoded protein is CASSRQGGSYNEQFF.

This clone occurred once. This sequence joins TRBV2 and TRBJ1-2; the D is unclear. Per germline, CDR1 SNHLY and CDR2 FYNNEI. CDR3 size: 14 residues. V lost 4 bases and J 4 bases, leaving 13 bases between the germline ends. CDR3 DNA: TGTGCCAGCAGTGTTGACGGAGAGAGCTATGGCTACACCTTC. Protein sequence: CASSVDGESYGYTF.

The DNA for the CDR3 is TGTGCCAGCAGTTTTTCAGGGAACACTGAAGCTTTCTTT. Translated, it gives CASSFSGNTEAFF. The chain joins TRBV27 to TRBJ1-1, with D hard to call. Germline V gene data show CDR1 as MNHEY and CDR2 as SMNVEV (reference sequence). V shed 3 bases and J shed 1 base, with 6 bases lying between them. The CDR3 consists of 13 residues.

This clone appeared a single time. The chain joins TRBV4-1 to TRBJ2-6, with TRBD1 matching 8 bases. V lost 1 base, J lost 5 bases, and 4 bases stayed unmatched. CDR1 MGHRA and CDR2 YSYEKL come from the germline V gene. CDR3 length equals 16 residues. This CDR3 reads CASSQGDRSRANVLTF. For the CDR3, the DNA is TGCGCCAGCAGCCAAGGGGACAGGTCTAGGGCCAACGTCCTGACTTTC.

This chain links TRBV6-5 with TRBJ2-1; D possibly corresponds to TRBD1 (6 bases). V shed 2 bases and J shed 7 bases, with 15 bases lying between them. The CDR3 is 15 residues long. In germline, CDR1 is MNHEY, CDR2 SVGAGI. Here the CDR3 reads CASSYVQGWGNEQFF. The CDR3, as DNA: TGTGCCAGCAGTTACGTACAGGGTTGGGGTAATGAGCAGTTCTTC.

The chain links TRBV4-1 to TRBJ2-1; 7 bases agree with TRBD2. V lost 0 bases to trimming and J lost 0 bases; unmatched junction nucleotides: 5. Germline V gene data show CDR1 as MGHRA and CDR2 as YSYEKL. The CDR3 runs 17 residues. The CDR3 nucleotides read TGCGCCAGCAGCCAAGATCAAAGGACTAGCTCCTACAATGAGCAGTTCTTC. It translates to CASSQDQRTSSYNEQFF.

This clone was seen a single time. The chain has TRBV6-1 and TRBJ1-2; D possibly corresponds to TRBD1 (5 bases). Trimming stripped 1 base from V and 10 bases from J, with 16 bases between. CDR1 is MNHNS, CDR2 SASEGT, per germline. The CDR3 has 14 residues. DNA of the CDR3: TGTGCCAGCAGTGAAGGGAACAGGAAGATGGACTACACCTTC. Encoded protein: CASSEGNRKMDYTF.

The chain employs TRBV29-1 and TRBJ2-2; tentative D call: TRBD1 (6 bases). The V and J ends lost 6 bases and 3 bases respectively, with 11 bases between them. CDR3 length: 13 residues. Germline assignment: CDR1 SQVTM and CDR2 ANQGSEA. In nucleotides, the CDR3 is TGCAGCGTAGACACAGGGTACACCGGGGAGCTGTTTTTT. Protein product: CSVDTGYTGELFF.

The chain is built from TRBV5-4 and TRBJ2-5, with D perhaps matching TRBD2 (5 bases). Germline CDR1 and CDR2: SGHNT and YYREEE (reference sequence). Between the trimmed V and J ends, which lost 2 bases and 5 bases, there was a span of 16 bases. The CDR3 runs to 15 residues. The CDR3 spells CASSFPGSHGETQYF. As DNA, the CDR3 is TGTGCCAGCAGCTTCCCGGGAAGCCATGGGGAGACCCAGTACTTC.

The V and J genes are TRBV27 and TRBJ1-5; D not certain. This CDR3 region has 15 residues. The germline V gene encodes CDR1 MNHEY and CDR2 SMNVEV (reference sequence). Trimming removed 6 bases from V and 3 bases from J, with 15 bases in between. CDR3 DNA sequence: TGTGCCAGCAGCCCATGGCCGACTCTCAATCAGCCCCAGCATTTT. It translates to CASSPWPTLNQPQHF.

This sequence joins TRBV15 and TRBJ1-2; no clear D. The germline V gene encodes CDR1 LNHNV and CDR2 YYDKDF (reference sequence). The CDR3 runs to 12 residues. V lost 4 bases and J 1 base, leaving 4 bases between the germline ends. The CDR3 here is CATSTLNYGYTF. DNA for the CDR3: TGTGCCACCAGCACCCTTAACTATGGCTACACCTTC.

The chain joins TRBV11-2 to TRBJ2-1; weak D call: TRBD2 (6 bases). Trimming removed 1 base at V and 2 bases at J, with 15 bases between. From germline, CDR1 is SGHAT and CDR2 FQNNGV. This CDR3 contains 17 residues. CDR3: CASSLGWDGGPYNEQFF. The CDR3 DNA reads as TGTGCCAGCAGCTTAGGTTGGGACGGGGGTCCCTACAATGAGCAGTTCTTC.

The gene calls are TRBV7-9 and TRBJ2-7, with unresolved D. In germline, CDR1 is SEHNR, CDR2 FQNEAQ (reference sequence). The V end lost 4 bases, the J end lost 0 bases, and 10 bases lay between the germline ends. This CDR3 has 14 amino acids. The CDR3 protein is CASSSSTLSYEQYF. CDR3 coding DNA: TGTGCCAGCAGCTCGTCTACTCTCTCCTACGAGCAGTACTTC.

In regard to this clone: The junction departs from the called germline gene at one end, perhaps through a read error. This chain connects TRBV9 to TRBJ2-2, with D perhaps TRBD2 (5 bases). This CDR3 has 14 amino acids. Germline loops: CDR1 SGDLS, CDR2 YYNGEE. CDR3 nucleotide sequence: TGTGCCAGCAGCGTAGCGGGGAACGCCGGGGAGCTGTTTTTT. Residues: CASSVAGNAGELFF.

The J gene is TRBJ2-1, the V gene TRBV28; 11 nucleotides agree with TRBD2. This CDR3 contains 15 residues. V trimming: 5 bases; J trimming: 7 bases; junction bases outside the gene matches: 7. In germline, CDR1 is MDHEN, CDR2 SYDVKM. The CDR3 protein is CASSDLAGGLNEQFF. For the CDR3, the DNA is TGTGCCAGCAGTGATCTAGCGGGAGGTTTAAATGAGCAGTTCTTC.

The rearrangement joins TRBV28 to TRBJ2-2, with 8 bases fitting TRBD2. Germline CDR1 is MDHEN and CDR2 is SYDVKM. The CDR3 contains 16 residues. After removal of 6 bases from V and 0 bases from J, the junction contained 6 bases not matched to a gene. The CDR3 coding sequence is TGTGCCAGCAGCCAAAGCGGGAGCTCGAACACCGGGGAGCTGTTTTTT. Its protein product is CASSQSGSSNTGELFF.

The chain employs TRBV2 and TRBJ2-3, with 8 bases fitting TRBD2. Trimming cost V 5 bases and J 0 bases; bases outside gene matches: 10. The CDR3 is 17 amino acids. Germline CDR1 and CDR2: SNHLY and FYNNEI. The CDR3 DNA sequence: TGTGCCAGCAGTAGCGGGCCCCGGGGGGGAAGCACAGATACGCAGTATTTT. The encoded protein is CASSSGPRGGSTDTQYF.

The chain uses TRBV28 and TRBJ2-7, with TRBD2 matching 9 bases. There are 16 residues in the CDR3. The V and J ends lost 3 bases and 0 bases, in that order; junction bases with no gene match: 6. Germline V gives CDR1 MDHEN, CDR2 SYDVKM. The CDR3: CASSFVASGASYEQYF. CDR3 DNA sequence: TGTGCCAGCAGTTTTGTAGCTAGCGGGGCCTCCTACGAGCAGTACTTC.

The chain carries TRBV6-4 and TRBJ2-1, with 7 bases lining up with TRBD1. V gave up 3 bases and J gave up 0 bases; unmatched junction bases: 5. The germline V gene has CDR1 MRHNA and CDR2 SNTAGT. CDR3 size: 16 residues. The CDR3 is CASSETGLFSYNEQFF. The DNA of the CDR3 is TGTGCCAGCAGTGAGACAGGGCTCTTCTCCTACAATGAGCAGTTCTTC.

This sequence joins TRBV11-2 and TRBJ2-3; 11 bases line up with TRBD2. Unmatched junction bases numbered 4, after V lost 2 bases and J lost 3 bases. Germline lookup yields CDR1 SGHAT and CDR2 FQNNGV. The CDR3 is 16 amino acids. The CDR3 nucleotides read TGTGCCAGCAGCTTATTGGTAGCGGGGGGGACAGATACGCAGTATTTT. Translating it yields CASSLLVAGGTDTQYF.

V and J are TRBV6-5 and TRBJ1-2, with D perhaps TRBD1 (6 bases). From germline, CDR1 is MNHEY and CDR2 SVGAGI. Between the trimmed V and J ends, which lost 4 bases and 5 bases, there was a span of 17 bases. The CDR3 is made up of 15 amino acids. CDR3 protein: CASSSLSGQSYGYTF. DNA for the CDR3: TGTGCCAGCAGTTCCCTCTCGGGACAAAGTTATGGCTACACCTTC.